These 27 T cell receptor beta chains share one sample of origin, sequenced in a study of blood T cell repertoires in COVID-19. TCRdb keeps only in-frame clones here, not all; method: immunoSEQ multiplex PCR. The data hold some 200,000 clones, with roughly 80% observed a single time. Specimen: peripheral blood. Receptors originate from a man aged 25-45 years with active or convalescent COVID-19.

V is TRBV5-1 and J is TRBJ1-1; 8 bases match TRBD1. CDR3 size: 18 residues. The germline V gene has CDR1 SGHRS and CDR2 YFSETQ. Trimming cost V 1 base and J 3 bases; bases outside gene matches: 14. CDR3 loop: CASSLTGQGGSGDTEAFF. The CDR3 nucleotides read TGCGCCAGCAGCTTGACCGGACAGGGCGGATCGGGGGACACTGAAGCTTTCTTT. The full variable domain, in which reference TRBV5-1 and TRBJ1-1 provide the parts outside the CDR3, is KAGVTQTPRYLIKTRGQQVTLSCSPISGHRSVSWYQQTPGQGLQFLFEYFSETQRNKGNFPGRFSGRQFSNSRSEMNVSTLELGDSALYLCASSLTGQGGSGDTEAFFGQGTRLTVV.

The chain couples TRBV24-1 to TRBJ2-3; D remains ambiguous. Germline V lookup: CDR1 KGHDR, CDR2 SFDVKD. Trimming pared 1 base from V and 4 bases from J, leaving 5 bases between. CDR3 length: 13 amino acids. The CDR3 loop reads CATSDFSADTQYF. The CDR3 nucleotides are TGTGCCACCAGTGATTTCTCCGCAGATACGCAGTATTTT.

V gene TRBV6-6 combines with J gene TRBJ2-1; maybe TRBD1 (6 bases). The ends were cut back, 4 bases at V and 3 bases at J, with 13 bases in the middle. Germline CDR1 is MNHNY and CDR2 is SVGAGI (reference sequence). CDR3 length: 15 residues. CDR3 bases: TGTGCCAGCAGTTTAGCCGGGACATTCTACAATGAGCAGTTCTTC. This encodes CASSLAGTFYNEQFF.

In this sample, this clone turned up once. This chain links TRBV10-3 with TRBJ2-3; the D gene is possibly TRBD1 (6 bases). The ends were cut back, 3 bases at V and 2 bases at J, with 12 bases in the middle. Looked up from germline, CDR1 is ENHRY and CDR2 is SYGVKD. The length of the CDR3 is 15 residues. The CDR3 is CAISDRTGFTDTQYF. CDR3 DNA: TGTGCCATCAGTGACCGAACAGGGTTCACAGATACGCAGTATTTT.

This CDR3 is CASSTGGYGEETQYF. The CDR3 bases are TGCGCCAGCAGCACGGGAGGATACGGGGAAGAGACCCAGTACTTC. The chain carries TRBV5-1 and TRBJ2-5, with 7 nucleotides matching TRBD2. The V and J ends lost 4 bases and 3 bases, in that order; junction bases with no gene match: 9. The CDR3 contains 15 residues. Germline CDR1 SGHRS, CDR2 YFSETQ.

The rearrangement links TRBV7-6 to TRBJ2-1, with 14 bases lining up with TRBD2. The CDR3 length is 15 residues. V trimming: 5 bases; J trimming: 8 bases; junction bases outside the gene matches: 5. Germline CDR1 is SGHVS and CDR2 is FNYEAQ. The CDR3 sequence is CASSRTSGRLHEQFF. CDR3 DNA sequence: TGTGCCAGCAGCCGGACTAGCGGGAGGCTCCATGAGCAGTTCTTC.

V gene TRBV6-2 or TRBV6-3 combines with J gene TRBJ2-7; 10 nucleotides agree with TRBD2. CDR3 length: 16 residues. Germline lookup yields CDR1 MNHEY and CDR2 SVGEGT. Germline trimming cut 6 bases from V and 6 bases from J; bases unmatched to any gene: 14. The CDR3, as DNA: TGTGCCAGCAGCCTCTCCTTGCTAGCGGGAGAATTCGAGCAGTACTTC. Its protein product is CASSLSLLAGEFEQYF.

This clone occurred a few times. The chain has TRBV5-4 and TRBJ1-4, with TRBD1 matching over 8 bases. There are 15 residues in the CDR3. J was trimmed by 5 bases and V by 4 bases; bases with no gene match: 7. CDR1 and CDR2 from the germline V gene are SGHNT and YYREEE (reference sequence). The chain's CDR3 is CASSANRGINEKLFF. The CDR3 DNA follows: TGTGCCAGCAGCGCCAACAGGGGGATAAATGAAAAACTGTTTTTT.

The V call is TRBV24-1, the J call TRBJ2-1; the match to TRBD2 covers 8 bases. Trimming cost V 1 base and J 8 bases; bases outside gene matches: 6. Per the germline V gene, CDR1 is KGHDR and CDR2 is SFDVKD. The CDR3 is made up of 15 amino acids. The CDR3 bases are TGTGCCACCAGTGATTTATTCGGGGGGGAAGATGAGCAGTTCTTC. Protein product: CATSDLFGGEDEQFF.

The chain uses TRBV30 and TRBJ1-6; possibly TRBD1 for D (6 bases). Per the germline V gene, CDR1 is GTSNPN and CDR2 is SVGIG (reference sequence). CDR3 length: 16 residues. Trimming took 5 bases from V and 0 from J, leaving 14 bases between them. CDR3 protein: CAWGDTRSSYNSPLHF. For the CDR3, the DNA is TGTGCCTGGGGGGACACAAGGAGCTCCTATAATTCACCCCTCCACTTT. Supplemented by reference TRBV30 and TRBJ1-6, the full variable domain reads SQTIHQWPATLVQPVGSPLSLECTVEGTSNPNLYWYRQAAGRGLQLLFYSVGIGQISSEVPQNLSASRPQDRQFILSSKKLLLSDSGFYLCAWGDTRSSYNSPLHFGNGTRLTVT.

The V and J genes are TRBV28 and TRBJ1-1; D is perhaps TRBD1 (6 bases). The CDR3 length is 14 residues. Trimming pared 5 bases from V and 2 bases from J, leaving 12 bases between. The germline V gene encodes CDR1 MDHEN and CDR2 SYDVKM. CDR3 nucleotides: TGTGCCAGCAGTAAGGACAGCTACAACACTGAAGCTTTCTTT. Amino acid sequence: CASSKDSYNTEAFF.

The chain is built from TRBV12-3 or TRBV12-4 and TRBJ2-7, with 8 bases fitting TRBD2. V trimming: 6 bases; J trimming: 6 bases; junction bases outside the gene matches: 4. CDR3 length: 12 amino acids. CDR3 loop: CASSQTSAEQYF. The CDR3 nucleotides are TGTGCCAGCAGCCAGACTAGCGCCGAGCAGTACTTC.

The J gene is TRBJ2-1, the V gene TRBV24-1; D possibly corresponds to TRBD1 (6 bases). There are 14 residues in the CDR3. V lost 7 bases, J lost 5 bases, and 14 bases lay in between. Germline V CDR1 and CDR2: KGHDR, SFDVKD. CDR3 sequence (DNA): TGTGCCACCAGGCAGGGTGGGGGCGACAATGAGCAGTTCTTC. Translated: CATRQGGGDNEQFF.

In its sample, this clone was seen once. The chain joins TRBV15 to TRBJ1-6; possible D gene TRBD1, 6 bases. Germline lookup yields CDR1 LNHNV and CDR2 YYDKDF (reference sequence). Trimming took off 5 bases at V and 13 bases at J, with 15 bases between the two ends. The CDR3 is 13 residues long. The CDR3 sequence: CATSGQSPGPLHF. CDR3 DNA sequence: TGTGCCACCAGCGGACAGTCCCCGGGTCCCCTCCACTTT.

The chain uses TRBV7-2 and TRBJ1-1; TRBD1 matches 8 bases. J gave up 1 base and V 3 bases, and 1 base lay outside the gene matches. The CDR3 spans 14 residues. Germline V lookup: CDR1 SGHTA, CDR2 FQGNSA. The CDR3 nucleotides read TGTGCCAGCAGCTTCCAGGGGGCGAACACTGAAGCTTTCTTT. Residues: CASSFQGANTEAFF.

This chain uses TRBV19 with TRBJ1-5, with TRBD1 identical over 12 bases. After removal of 7 bases from V and 5 bases from J, the junction contained 9 bases not matched to a gene. CDR3 length: 16 amino acids. Germline assignment: CDR1 LNHDA and CDR2 SQIVND (reference sequence). The CDR3 nucleotides read TGTGCCAGTACCCCAGGGGGGACAGGGGGCTATCAGCCCCAGCATTTT. Its translation is CASTPGGTGGYQPQHF.

V is TRBV11-2 and J is TRBJ2-7; 10 bases line up with TRBD2. Trimming took 6 bases from V and 3 from J; bases not matched to a gene: 5. Germline CDR1 reads SGHAT; CDR2 reads FQNNGV. The CDR3 runs 14 residues. CDR3 DNA: TGTGCCAGCAGGCCTACTAGCGGGGACTACGAGCAGTACGTC. Protein sequence: CASRPTSGDYEQYV.

This clone rates as medium-sized. The V call is TRBV15, the J call TRBJ2-5, with a tentative D call TRBD1 (5 bases). Between the trimmed V and J ends, which lost 9 bases and 1 base, there was a span of 18 bases. Germline V gene lookup returns CDR1 LNHNV and CDR2 YYDKDF (reference sequence). This CDR3 has 15 residues. The CDR3 DNA reads TGTGCCACTAAAATTGGACACGTCGTCCAAGAGACCCAGTACTTC. Protein sequence: CATKIGHVVQETQYF.

The CDR3 is CASSPTSGGYNEQFF. Here the CDR3 DNA reads TGTGCCAGCAGCCCGACTAGCGGGGGATACAATGAGCAGTTCTTC. This rearrangement joins TRBV7-6 to TRBJ2-1, with TRBD2 identical over 12 bases. Germline loops: CDR1 SGHVS, CDR2 FNYEAQ. V dropped 5 bases and J dropped 4; count of bases not matched to a gene: 3. This CDR3 is built from 15 residues.

The sample holds a few counts of this clone. The genes are TRBV29-1 and TRBJ1-1; 7 bases are shared with TRBD1. Losses at the gene ends were 6 bases for V and 4 bases for J; bases not matched to a gene: 8. Germline loops: CDR1 SQVTM, CDR2 ANQGSEA. The CDR3 spans 13 residues. The DNA of the CDR3 is TGCAGCGTCAGCCGACAGGGCAGCACTGAAGCTTTCTTT. Translated, it gives CSVSRQGSTEAFF.

There are a few counts of this clone. The chain uses TRBV3-1 (or the pseudogene TRBV3-2) and TRBJ1-4; 10 bases are a match to TRBD1. Trimming at V came to 4 bases and at J to 7 bases, leaving 12 bases not matched to a gene. Per the germline V gene, CDR1 is LGHDT and CDR2 is YNNKEL (reference sequence). The CDR3 runs to 17 residues. CDR3 in amino acids: CASSPGQGMGMGEKLFF. The DNA of the CDR3 is TGTGCCAGCAGCCCGGGACAGGGGATGGGGATGGGTGAAAAACTGTTTTTT.

This clone came up once. V gene TRBV5-1 combines with J gene TRBJ2-7; 16 bases match TRBD2. With 0 bases clipped from V and 0 bases from J, the junction kept 6 bases outside the gene matches. The germline gives CDR1 SGHRS, CDR2 YFSETQ. The CDR3 is made up of 19 amino acids. The CDR3 region is CASSLAGLAGGFSSYEQYF. The CDR3 DNA reads as TGCGCCAGCAGCTTGGCGGGACTAGCGGGAGGGTTCAGCTCCTACGAGCAGTACTTC.

With respect to this clone: Other nucleotide sequences from this sample produce the same CDR3. The chain joins TRBV10-3 to TRBJ2-2; 7 bases are a match to TRBD1. The CDR3 consists of 14 residues. The germline V gene has CDR1 ENHRY and CDR2 SYGVKD. Unmatched junction bases numbered 0, after V lost 4 bases and J lost 1 base. The chain's CDR3 is CAISGQGNTGELFF. The CDR3 DNA is TGTGCCATCAGTGGACAGGGGAACACCGGGGAGCTGTTTTTT.

This sequence joins TRBV5-1 and TRBJ2-4; 8 bases match TRBD2. This CDR3 is built from 14 residues. V shed 3 bases and J 5 bases; nucleotides not matched to a gene: 4. CDR1 and CDR2 (germline): SGHRS, YFSETQ. The CDR3, as DNA: TGCGCCAGCAGCTGGACGACTAGCGAAAACATTCAGTACTTC. It is translated as CASSWTTSENIQYF.

V and J are TRBV7-3 and TRBJ2-3, with 9 bases aligning to TRBD2. This CDR3 comprises 15 residues. Unmatched junction bases numbered 8, after V lost 5 bases and J lost 5 bases. Germline CDR1 is SGHTA and CDR2 is FQGTGA. The CDR3 nucleotides are TGTGCCAGCAGCGAAGCGGGGGGCCTTTTAGATACGCAGTATTTT. The encoded protein is CASSEAGGLLDTQYF.

In its sample, this clone was seen once. The V gene is TRBV30, the J gene TRBJ1-2, with 7 bases matching TRBD1. With V trimmed by 0 bases and J by 5 bases, 3 bases remained unmatched. The CDR3 loop spans 13 amino acids. Looked up from germline, CDR1 is GTSNPN and CDR2 is SVGIG (reference sequence). The CDR3 coding sequence is TGTGCCTGGAGTGTGGGACAGCTATATGGCTACACCTTC. This gives the protein CAWSVGQLYGYTF.

This sequence joins TRBV18 and TRBJ1-2, with D hard to call. There are 13 residues in the CDR3. In germline, CDR1 is KGHSH, CDR2 LQKENI. Trimming cost V 1 base and J 3 bases, with 6 bases left between them. The CDR3 nucleotides read TGTGCCAGCTCACCACTGAGGGACTATGGCTACACCTTC. Translated: CASSPLRDYGYTF.